The source of this T cell receptor (beta chain) is a study of vaccination and CD4 T cells after COVID-19. About the research overall: Typically, post-vaccine samples were obtained a median 72 days after dose two, within a range of 14 to 241. Overlapping spike peptides of SARS-CoV-2, HCoV-NL63, HCoV-OC43 and HCoV-229E were used, and cells were stimulated with them.

Treatment: roughly 11-day PBMC culture with coronavirus spike peptide pools or control peptides (ViraFEST assay). On this clonotype itself: The antigen remains unidentified.

Researchers used the Oncomine TCR Beta short-read assay to sequence DNA from cultured CD4+ T cells. It was from cultured CD4+ T cells that genomic DNA was extracted. One entry per CDR3 protein results from TCRdb running MiXCR on the PCR reads. The sample has 15,000 to 20,000 distinct CDR3 sequences, approximately 49% seen once. V lost 6 bases, J lost 6 bases, and 5 bases stayed unmatched. CDR3 length: 13 amino acids. Germline CDR1 reads ENHRY; CDR2 reads SYGVKD. This TCR was recovered from a human donor who had recovered from COVID-19. The material sequenced was CD4+ T cells from blood, cultured in vitro. The chain couples TRBV10-3 to TRBJ1-5, with 7 bases fitting TRBD1. The CDR3 protein is CAISWDRTQPQHF. The CDR3 nucleotides are TGTGCCATCAGCTGGGACAGAACTCAGCCCCAGCATTTT.